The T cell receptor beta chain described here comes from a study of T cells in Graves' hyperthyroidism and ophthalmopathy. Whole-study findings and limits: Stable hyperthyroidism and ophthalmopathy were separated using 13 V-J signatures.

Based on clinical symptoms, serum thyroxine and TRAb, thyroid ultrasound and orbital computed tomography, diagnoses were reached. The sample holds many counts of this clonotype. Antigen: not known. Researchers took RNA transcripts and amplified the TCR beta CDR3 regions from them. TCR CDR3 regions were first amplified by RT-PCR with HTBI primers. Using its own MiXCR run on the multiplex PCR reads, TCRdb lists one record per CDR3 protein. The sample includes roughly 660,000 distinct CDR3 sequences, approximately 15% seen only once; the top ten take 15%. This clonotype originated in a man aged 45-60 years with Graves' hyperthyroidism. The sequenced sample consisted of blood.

The CDR3 DNA is TGTGCCTGGCGCGGGACAGTGTACAATGAGCAGTTCTTC. Protein sequence: CAWRGTVYNEQFF. V is TRBV30 and J is TRBJ2-1, with a tentative D call TRBD1 (7 bases). V lost 5 bases to trimming and J lost 4 bases, with 12 bases between them. CDR1 and CDR2 from the germline V gene are GTSNPN and SVGIG (reference sequence). The CDR3 runs to 13 residues.